These T cell receptor beta chains were read from a single sample in a study of blood T cell repertoires in COVID-19. Profiling relied on immunoSEQ multiplex PCR, and the TCRdb table lists in-frame clones only, not all of them. Among approximately 180,000 clones listed, around 80% were seen once. The sequencing sample was made of peripheral blood. The receptor source for this set is a woman in her sixties or seventies with acute or convalescent COVID-19. Both conserved end residues are part of each CDR3. The D gene is left open where the match is weak. Expanded clones get a size class; other rows say once, few or many, or leave the size out.

clone_size: .
cdr3_length: 14
d_call: .
v_call: TRBV5-1
j_call: TRBJ1-1
cdr3_nt: TGCGCCAGCAGCGACGGAGAAGTGAACACTGAAGCTTTCTTT
cdr3_aa: CASSDGEVNTEAFF

clone_size: once
cdr3_length: 13
d_call: .
v_call: TRBV6-5
j_call: TRBJ1-2
cdr3_nt: TGTGCCAGCAGTTACGCAGGGAACTATGGCTACACCTTC
cdr3_aa: CASSYAGNYGYTF

clone_size: .
cdr3_length: 14
d_call: .
v_call: TRBV28
j_call: TRBJ1-2
cdr3_nt: TGTGCCAGCAGGGAAACAGGGAGGGACTATGGCTACACCTTC
cdr3_aa: CASRETGRDYGYTF

clone_size: .
cdr3_length: 14
d_call: TRBD1
v_call: TRBV7-2
j_call: TRBJ2-3
cdr3_nt: TGTGCCAGCAGCCTACGGGACAGGGTCGATACGCAGTATTTT
cdr3_aa: CASSLRDRVDTQYF

clone_size: .
cdr3_length: 13
d_call: .
v_call: TRBV2
j_call: TRBJ1-5
cdr3_nt: TGTGCCAGCAGCCGTCAACGGGTTGGTGGCCAGCATTTT
cdr3_aa: CASSRQRVGGQHF

clone_size: .
cdr3_length: 14
d_call: TRBD2
v_call: TRBV15
j_call: TRBJ2-7
cdr3_nt: TGTGCCACCAGCGCGTTCAGCGGGGTGGACGAGCAGTACTTC
cdr3_aa: CATSAFSGVDEQYF

clone_size: .
cdr3_length: 15
d_call: TRBD1
v_call: TRBV6-5
j_call: TRBJ1-6
cdr3_nt: TGTGCCAGCAGCGAGACAGGGGCCTTAGCATCACCCCTCCACTTT
cdr3_aa: CASSETGALASPLHF

clone_size: .
cdr3_length: 14
d_call: .
v_call: TRBV5-1
j_call: TRBJ2-1
cdr3_nt: TGCGCCAGCAGCTTGGCCGGAGGGGATCGGGAGCAGTTCTTC
cdr3_aa: CASSLAGGDREQFF

clone_size: .
cdr3_length: 13
d_call: .
v_call: TRBV7-9
j_call: TRBJ1-4
cdr3_nt: TGTGCCAGCAGCTTGGTGTCGGGAGAAAAACTGTTTTTT
cdr3_aa: CASSLVSGEKLFF

clone_size: .
cdr3_length: 13
d_call: .
v_call: TRBV29-1
j_call: TRBJ2-5
cdr3_nt: TGCAGCGTTCCCCAGGGTGCTCTAGAGACCCAGTACTTC
cdr3_aa: CSVPQGALETQYF

clone_size: .
cdr3_length: 18
d_call: TRBD2
v_call: TRBV11-2
j_call: TRBJ2-1
cdr3_nt: TGTGCCAGCAGCTCCGGGACTAGCGGAAGGAGCTCCTACAATGAGCAGTTCTTC
cdr3_aa: CASSSGTSGRSSYNEQFF

clone_size: .
cdr3_length: 15
d_call: TRBD1
v_call: TRBV7-2
j_call: TRBJ2-7
cdr3_nt: TGTGCCAGCAGCTTAACTGACAGGGTGACCTACGAGCAGTACTTC
cdr3_aa: CASSLTDRVTYEQYF

clone_size: few
cdr3_length: 15
d_call: TRBD1
v_call: TRBV2
j_call: TRBJ1-4
cdr3_nt: TGTGCCAGCAGAGGAAAGGGACAGTTTAATGAAAAACTGTTTTTT
cdr3_aa: CASRGKGQFNEKLFF

clone_size: once
cdr3_length: 13
d_call: TRBD1
v_call: TRBV30
j_call: TRBJ2-7
cdr3_nt: TGTGCCTGGACCTGGACAGGGTCGTACGAGCAGTACTTC
cdr3_aa: CAWTWTGSYEQYF